The 11 T cell receptor beta chains presented below share a single source sample, sequenced in a study of OX40 agonist ivuxolimab in advanced cancers. Sequencing used immunoSEQ multiplex PCR; TCRdb keeps in-frame clones, though not all of them. The sample shows some 22,000 clones, 70% to 90% of them seen only once. The sample in question was CD4+ or CD8+ T cells sorted from blood, obtained in a trial of the OX40 agonist ivuxolimab. All receptors derive from an adult with an advanced solid tumor such as melanoma, head and neck, liver or kidney cancer.

V usage is TRBV11-2 and J usage is TRBJ1-1; weak D call: TRBD1 (5 bases). Germline lookup yields CDR1 SGHAT and CDR2 FQNNGV. This CDR3 is built from 13 residues. The V and J ends lost 5 bases and 5 bases respectively, with 12 bases between them. CDR3 sequence (DNA): TGTGCCAGCAGCCCTACCCAGGGAACTGAAGCTTTCTTT. This gives the protein CASSPTQGTEAFF. Supplemented by reference TRBV11-2 and TRBJ1-1, the full variable domain reads EAGVAQSPRYKIIEKRQSVAFWCNPISGHATLYWYQQILGQGPKLLIQFQNNGVVDDSQLPKDRFSAERLKGVDSTLKIQPAKLEDSAVYLCASSPTQGTEAFFGQGTRLTVV.

This chain uses TRBV4-1 with TRBJ2-7; no definite D call. CDR3 length equals 13 residues. CDR1 is MGHRA and CDR2 is YSYEKL in the germline V gene. Trimming removed 2 bases at V and 0 bases at J, with 5 bases between. The CDR3 DNA reads TGCGCCAGCAGCCAACCGGACTCCTACGAGCAGTACTTC. This sequence encodes CASSQPDSYEQYF.

The chain couples TRBV6-5 to TRBJ2-1, with unresolved D. This CDR3 has 15 amino acids. V shed 3 bases and J shed 0 bases, with 9 bases lying between them. Germline V gene data show CDR1 as MNHEY and CDR2 as SVGAGI. In DNA form, the CDR3 reads TGTGCCAGCAGTTATGGGTTTAGCTCCTACAATGAGCAGTTCTTC. It specifies CASSYGFSSYNEQFF.

The chain combines TRBV30 with TRBJ1-2; 9 positions agree with TRBD1. The CDR3 runs to 13 residues. Losses at the gene ends were 3 bases for V and 8 bases for J; bases not matched to a gene: 7. Germline V gives CDR1 GTSNPN, CDR2 SVGIG (reference sequence). CDR3 nucleotide sequence: TGTGCCTGGAGGGAGACAGGGGGTAACGGCTACACCTTC. Translating it yields CAWRETGGNGYTF.

The V call is TRBV5-4, the J call TRBJ1-1; the D is unclear. The CDR3 extends over 13 amino acids. V lost 0 bases, J lost 1 base, and 4 bases lay in between. Germline V CDR1 and CDR2: SGHNT, YYREEE (reference sequence). The CDR3 loop is CASSLEENTEAFF. The CDR3 DNA follows: TGTGCCAGCAGCTTGGAGGAGAACACTGAAGCTTTCTTT. The full variable domain, with the rest looked up from reference TRBV5-4 and TRBJ1-1, is ETGVTQSPTHLIKTRGQQVTLRCSSQSGHNTVSWYQQALGQGPQFIFQYYREEENGRGNFPPRFSGLQFPNYSSELNVNALELDDSALYLCASSLEENTEAFFGQGTRLTVV.

The chain employs TRBV29-1 and TRBJ1-1; TRBD1 is a possible D gene (6 bases). Per germline, CDR1 SQVTM and CDR2 ANQGSEA. V lost 5 bases and J lost 2, with 12 bases in between. The CDR3 is 13 residues long. The DNA of the CDR3 is TGCAGCGTTTCCCAGACAGGAAACACTGAAGCTTTCTTT. This sequence encodes CSVSQTGNTEAFF.

The chain uses TRBV11-2 and TRBJ2-5, with TRBD2 as a possible D gene (8 bases). Between the trimmed V and J ends, which lost 5 bases and 5 bases, there was a span of 18 bases. The CDR3 runs to 15 residues. CDR1 is SGHAT and CDR2 is FQNNGV in the germline V gene. As DNA, the CDR3 is TGTGCCAGCAGCCAAGGGGGCGGGGGGTTGGAGACCCAGTACTTC. This codes for CASSQGGGGLETQYF.

The genes are TRBV6-5 and TRBJ2-5; 10 nucleotides agree with TRBD2. CDR1 and CDR2 from the germline V gene are MNHEY and SVGAGI. The length of the CDR3 is 15 residues. Trimming cost V 7 bases and J 1 base; bases outside gene matches: 6. The CDR3 is CASTLSGGTQETQYF. CDR3 nucleotides: TGTGCCAGCACCCTTAGCGGGGGGACCCAAGAGACCCAGTACTTC.

This clone was detected once. V and J are TRBV4-1 and TRBJ2-1, with 7 positions matching TRBD1. CDR3 length: 12 amino acids. The germline V gene has CDR1 MGHRA and CDR2 YSYEKL. After removal of 0 bases from V and 15 bases from J, the junction contained 5 bases not matched to a gene. The CDR3 sequence: CASSQDWDSRFF. The CDR3 DNA reads TGCGCCAGCAGCCAAGATTGGGACAGTAGGTTCTTC.

The chain uses TRBV15 and TRBJ2-7, with a weak D call TRBD1 (6 bases). CDR3 length: 14 residues. The V and J ends lost 6 bases and 2 bases respectively, with 14 bases between them. Germline CDR1 reads LNHNV; CDR2 reads YYDKDF (reference sequence). CDR3 nucleotides: TGTGCCACCAGTACCTCGGACAGAACCTACGAGCAGTACTTC. The encoded protein is CATSTSDRTYEQYF.

The chain links TRBV15 to TRBJ2-5; TRBD1 agrees at 8 bases. The J call is doubtful: the DNA matches TRBJ2-7 better. Looked up from germline, CDR1 is LNHNV and CDR2 is YYDKDF (reference sequence). CDR3 size: 17 residues. The CDR3 DNA is TGTGCCACCAGCAGAGCGGCTGGACAGGGATTAGCCTACGAGCAGTACTTC. It translates to CATSRAAGQGLAYEQYF.